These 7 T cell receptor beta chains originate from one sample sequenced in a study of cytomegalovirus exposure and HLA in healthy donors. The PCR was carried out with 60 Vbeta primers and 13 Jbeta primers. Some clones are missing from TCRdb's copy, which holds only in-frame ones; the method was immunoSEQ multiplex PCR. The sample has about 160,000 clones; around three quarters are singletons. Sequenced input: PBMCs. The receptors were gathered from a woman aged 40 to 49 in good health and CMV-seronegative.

The CDR3, as DNA: TGCGCCAGCAGCCAATTCCCTACTCTGGGCAGGGGGGTTGAAAAACTGTTTTTT. Translating gives CASSQFPTLGRGVEKLFF. The chain employs TRBV4-1 and TRBJ1-4; 7 positions agree with TRBD1. Germline V gives CDR1 MGHRA, CDR2 YSYEKL. V shed 2 bases and J 7 bases; nucleotides not matched to a gene: 16. The CDR3 length is 18 residues.

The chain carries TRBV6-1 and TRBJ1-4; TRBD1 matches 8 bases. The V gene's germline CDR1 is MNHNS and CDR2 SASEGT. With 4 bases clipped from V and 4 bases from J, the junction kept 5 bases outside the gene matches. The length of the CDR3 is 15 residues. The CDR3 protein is CASSVRQGYNEKLFF. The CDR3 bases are TGTGCCAGCAGTGTACGACAGGGGTATAATGAAAAACTGTTTTTT.

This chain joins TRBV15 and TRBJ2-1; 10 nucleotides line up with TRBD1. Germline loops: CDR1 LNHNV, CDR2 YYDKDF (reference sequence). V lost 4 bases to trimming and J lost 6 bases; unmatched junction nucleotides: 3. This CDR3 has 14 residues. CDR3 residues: CATSTGDRGNEQFF. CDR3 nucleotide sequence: TGTGCCACCAGCACGGGGGACAGGGGCAATGAGCAGTTCTTC. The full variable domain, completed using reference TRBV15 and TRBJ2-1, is DAMVIQNPRYQVTQFGKPVTLSCSQTLNHNVMYWYQQKSSQAPKLLFHYYDKDFNNEADTPDNFQSRRPNTSFCFLDIRSPGLGDTAMYLCATSTGDRGNEQFFGPGTRLTVL.

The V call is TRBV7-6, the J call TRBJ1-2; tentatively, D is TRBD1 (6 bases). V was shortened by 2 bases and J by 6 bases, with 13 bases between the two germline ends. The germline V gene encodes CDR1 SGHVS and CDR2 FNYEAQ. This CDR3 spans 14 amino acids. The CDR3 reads CASSLFEGEDGYTF. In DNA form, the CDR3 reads TGTGCCAGCAGCTTATTTGAGGGGGAAGATGGCTACACCTTC.

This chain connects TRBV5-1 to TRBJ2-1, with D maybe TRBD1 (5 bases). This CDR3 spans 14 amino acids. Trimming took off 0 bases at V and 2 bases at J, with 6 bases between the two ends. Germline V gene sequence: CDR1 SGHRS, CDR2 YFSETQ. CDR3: CASSLGGPYNEQFF. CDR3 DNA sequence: TGCGCCAGCAGCTTGGGGGGCCCCTACAATGAGCAGTTCTTC.

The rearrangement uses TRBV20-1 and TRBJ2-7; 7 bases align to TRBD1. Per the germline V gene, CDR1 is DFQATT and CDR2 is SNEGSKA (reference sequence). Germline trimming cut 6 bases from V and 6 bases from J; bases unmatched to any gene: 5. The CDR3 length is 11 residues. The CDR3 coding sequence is TGCAGTGCCGTACAGGGGTTCGAGCAGTACTTC. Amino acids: CSAVQGFEQYF.

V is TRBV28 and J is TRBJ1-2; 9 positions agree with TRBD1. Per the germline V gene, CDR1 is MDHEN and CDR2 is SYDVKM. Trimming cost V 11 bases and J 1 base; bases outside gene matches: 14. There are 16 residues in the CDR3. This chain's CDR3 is CALKRLPGQGNYGYTF. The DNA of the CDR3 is TGTGCCCTCAAGAGGCTTCCGGGACAGGGTAACTATGGCTACACCTTC.